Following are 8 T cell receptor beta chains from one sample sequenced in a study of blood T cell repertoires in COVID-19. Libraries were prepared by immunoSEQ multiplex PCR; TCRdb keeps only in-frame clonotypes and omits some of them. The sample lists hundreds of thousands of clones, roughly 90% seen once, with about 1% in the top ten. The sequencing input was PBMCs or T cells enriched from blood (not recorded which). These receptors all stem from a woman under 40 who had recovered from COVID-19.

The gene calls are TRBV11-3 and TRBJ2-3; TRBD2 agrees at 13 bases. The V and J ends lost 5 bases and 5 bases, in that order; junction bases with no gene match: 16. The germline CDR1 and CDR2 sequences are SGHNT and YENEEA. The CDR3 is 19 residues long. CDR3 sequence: CASSPRPPTSGGAIDTQYF. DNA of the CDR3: TGTGCCAGCAGCCCCCGTCCCCCAACTAGCGGGGGGGCAATAGATACGCAGTATTTT.

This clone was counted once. The CDR3 here is CASSRYRGGGGEKLFF. Here the CDR3 DNA reads TGTGCCAGCAGCCGGTACCGAGGGGGCGGAGGCGAAAAACTGTTTTTT. The V call is TRBV27, the J call TRBJ1-4, with TRBD1 matching 7 bases. CDR1 and CDR2 from the germline V gene are MNHEY and SMNVEV (reference sequence). The junction had 15 bases not matched to a gene; V was cut back by 6 bases and J by 8 bases. The CDR3 is made up of 16 amino acids.

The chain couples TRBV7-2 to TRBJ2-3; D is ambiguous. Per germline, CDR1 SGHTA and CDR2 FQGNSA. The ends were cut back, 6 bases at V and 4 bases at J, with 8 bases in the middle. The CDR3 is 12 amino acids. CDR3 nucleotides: TGTGCCAGCAGGTTACGGTCAGATACGCAGTATTTT. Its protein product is CASRLRSDTQYF.

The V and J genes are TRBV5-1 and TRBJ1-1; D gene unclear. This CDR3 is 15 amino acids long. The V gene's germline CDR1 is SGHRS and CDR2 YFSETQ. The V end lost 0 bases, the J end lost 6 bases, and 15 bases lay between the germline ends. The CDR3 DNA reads TGCGCCAGCAGCTTGGAGTTACCTAGCAGAGCTGAAGCTTTCTTT. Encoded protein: CASSLELPSRAEAFF.

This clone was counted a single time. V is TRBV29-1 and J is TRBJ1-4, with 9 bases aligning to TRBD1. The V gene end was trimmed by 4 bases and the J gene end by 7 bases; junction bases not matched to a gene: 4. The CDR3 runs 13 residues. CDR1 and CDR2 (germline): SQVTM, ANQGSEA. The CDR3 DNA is TGCAGCGTTGTGGAGACAGGGGGTGAAAAACTGTTTTTT. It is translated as CSVVETGGEKLFF.

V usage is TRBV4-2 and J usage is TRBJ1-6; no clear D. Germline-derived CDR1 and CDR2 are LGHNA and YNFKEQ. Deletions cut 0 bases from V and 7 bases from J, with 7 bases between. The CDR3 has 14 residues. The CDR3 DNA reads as TGTGCCAGCAGCCAAGAGGCCGGGAATTCACCCCTCCACTTT. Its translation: CASSQEAGNSPLHF.

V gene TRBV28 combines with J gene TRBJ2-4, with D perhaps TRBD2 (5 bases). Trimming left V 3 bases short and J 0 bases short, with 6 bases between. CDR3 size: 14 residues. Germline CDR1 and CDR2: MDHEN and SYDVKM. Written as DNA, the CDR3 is TGTGCCAGCAGTTTCGGGGTAGCCAAAAACATTCAGTACTTC. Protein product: CASSFGVAKNIQYF. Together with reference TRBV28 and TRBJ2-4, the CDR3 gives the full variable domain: DVKVTQSSRYLVKRTGEKVFLECVQDMDHENMFWYRQDPGLGLRLIYFSYDVKMKEKGDIPEGYSVSREKKERFSLILESASTNQTSMYLCASSFGVAKNIQYFGAGTRLSVL.

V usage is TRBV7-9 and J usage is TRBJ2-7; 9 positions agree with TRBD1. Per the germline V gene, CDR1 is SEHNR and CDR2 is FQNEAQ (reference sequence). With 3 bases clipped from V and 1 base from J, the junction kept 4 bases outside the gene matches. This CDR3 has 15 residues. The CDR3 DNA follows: TGTGCCAGCAGCTTGGACAGGGGCCTGTCCTACGAGCAGTACTTC. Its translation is CASSLDRGLSYEQYF. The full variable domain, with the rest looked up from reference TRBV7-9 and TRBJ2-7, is DTGVSQNPRHKITKRGQNVTFRCDPISEHNRLYWYRQTLGQGPEFLTYFQNEAQLEKSRLLSDRFSAERPKGSFSTLEIQRTEQGDSAMYLCASSLDRGLSYEQYFGPGTRLTVT.